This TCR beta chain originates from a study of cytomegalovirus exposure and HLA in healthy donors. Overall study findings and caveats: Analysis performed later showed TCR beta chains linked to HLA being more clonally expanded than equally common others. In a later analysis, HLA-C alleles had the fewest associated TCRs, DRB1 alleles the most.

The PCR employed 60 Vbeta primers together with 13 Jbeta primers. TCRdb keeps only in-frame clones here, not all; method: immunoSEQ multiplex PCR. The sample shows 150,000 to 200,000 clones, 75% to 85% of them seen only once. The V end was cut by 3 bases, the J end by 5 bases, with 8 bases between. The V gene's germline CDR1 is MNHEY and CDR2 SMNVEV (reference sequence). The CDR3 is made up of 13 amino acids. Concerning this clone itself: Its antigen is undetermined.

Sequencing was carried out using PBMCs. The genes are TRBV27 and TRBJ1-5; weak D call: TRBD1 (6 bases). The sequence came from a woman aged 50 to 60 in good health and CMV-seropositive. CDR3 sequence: CASSFEGDQPQHF. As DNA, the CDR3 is TGTGCCAGCAGTTTTGAGGGGGATCAGCCCCAGCATTTT.